Included here is one T cell receptor beta chain sequence, with context. TCRdb re-called the 5' RACE reads with MiXCR, one entry per CDR3 protein. The sample shows hundreds of thousands of distinct CDR3 sequences, about 20% of them seen only once. This entry is derived from a study of identical twins. All donors comprised healthy Caucasians. Germline loops: CDR1 LGHNA, CDR2 YSLEER. V lost 4 bases, J lost 6 bases, and 13 bases lay in between. This CDR3 contains 14 residues. Separately, the same data were catalogued under a study of T cells expressing NK-cell markers. That report notes: There were seven HCMV-seropositive donors and one seronegative donor among the eight sequenced. A few donors' CD3+CD56-NKG2C+ cells were dominated by the same clonotypes.

The origin of this receptor is a woman aged 18-35 years in good health. This chain joins TRBV4-3 and TRBJ2-1; D may be TRBD1 or TRBD2 (5 bases each). Sequencing was performed on PBMCs. CDR3 sequence (DNA): TGCGCCAGCAGCCCCGGGGCTTTTGCCAATGAGCAGTTCTTC. It encodes CASSPGAFANEQFF.